The 25 T cell receptor beta chains given below trace back to one sample, sequenced in a study of cytomegalovirus exposure and HLA in healthy donors. Use of 60 Vbeta and 13 Jbeta primers characterized the PCR. TCRdb's table, derived via immunoSEQ multiplex PCR, lists solely in-frame clones and lacks some. Here the sample spans about 160,000 clones, about four fifths being singletons. The sequencing input was PBMCs. The receptor set was obtained from a man aged 50 to 60 in good health and CMV-seropositive.

The chain links TRBV5-1 to TRBJ2-1; TRBD2 matches at 12 bases. This CDR3 has 15 residues. V dropped 4 bases and J dropped 5; count of bases not matched to a gene: 4. Per germline, CDR1 SGHRS and CDR2 YFSETQ. The chain's CDR3 is CASSVTSGRNNEQFF. For the CDR3, the DNA is TGCGCCAGCAGCGTAACTAGCGGGAGGAACAATGAGCAGTTCTTC. Using reference TRBV5-1 and TRBJ2-1 for the parts outside the CDR3, the full variable domain is KAGVTQTPRYLIKTRGQQVTLSCSPISGHRSVSWYQQTPGQGLQFLFEYFSETQRNKGNFPGRFSGRQFSNSRSEMNVSTLELGDSALYLCASSVTSGRNNEQFFGPGTRLTVL.

The chain recombines TRBV5-6 with TRBJ2-3; 7 bases are shared with TRBD2. The CDR3 is made up of 17 amino acids. The trim removed 0 bases at V and 2 bases at J, leaving 9 bases unmatched. CDR1 SGHDT and CDR2 YYEEEE come from the germline V gene. CDR3 in amino acids: CASSLASSGYSTDTQYF. The CDR3 DNA is TGTGCCAGCAGCTTGGCGTCTAGCGGATACTCCACAGATACGCAGTATTTT.

The CDR3: CASSAGQGSYEQYF. The CDR3 DNA follows: TGTGCCAGTAGTGCCGGACAGGGGAGTTACGAGCAGTACTTC. This chain connects TRBV19 to TRBJ2-7; 9 bases align to TRBD1. V shed 5 bases, J shed 4 bases, and the junction held 6 bases outside the gene matches. Germline lookup yields CDR1 LNHDA and CDR2 SQIVND (reference sequence). CDR3 length: 14 amino acids.

Concerning this clone: The same CDR3 is also encoded by other DNA sequences in this sample. This rearrangement joins TRBV6-6 to TRBJ1-6; 8 bases match TRBD1. CDR3 length: 15 residues. Looked up from germline, CDR1 is MNHNY and CDR2 is SVGAGI (reference sequence). The trim removed 5 bases at V and 13 bases at J, leaving 13 bases unmatched. The CDR3 loop is CASSKQGVGGSPLHF. Written as DNA, the CDR3 is TGTGCCAGCAGTAAACAGGGGGTAGGGGGTTCGCCCCTCCACTTT.

The rearrangement links TRBV7-8 to TRBJ2-1; 8 nucleotides align to TRBD1. V was pared by 4 bases and J by 5 bases, with 16 bases of the junction left unmatched. CDR1 SGHVS and CDR2 FQNEAQ come from the germline V gene. CDR3 length: 18 amino acids. The CDR3 DNA reads as TGTGCCAGCAGCTCCCCAAGGGAGTGGGACAGGCCCCACAATGAGCAGTTCTTC. Translation gives CASSSPREWDRPHNEQFF.

V usage is TRBV27 and J usage is TRBJ1-2; D gene uncertain. The germline V and J ends were trimmed by 4 bases and 5 bases, with 14 bases remaining between them. The CDR3 is 14 amino acids. CDR1 is MNHEY, CDR2 SMNVEV, per germline (reference sequence). The CDR3 DNA reads as TGTGCCAGCAGTTCCTCTTTTCTCGGGTATGGCTACACCTTC. It codes for CASSSSFLGYGYTF.

This chain joins TRBV6-6 and TRBJ1-4, with D uncertain. CDR3 length: 14 amino acids. V was pared by 4 bases and J by 4 bases, with 10 bases between. Germline CDR1 is MNHNY and CDR2 is SVGAGI (reference sequence). The CDR3 sequence: CASSSLGFNEKLFF. The CDR3 region has the DNA TGTGCCAGCAGTTCTCTTGGCTTTAATGAAAAACTGTTTTTT.

J is TRBJ2-7 and V is TRBV9, with unresolved D. V was shortened by 1 base and J by 3 bases, with 14 bases between the two germline ends. The germline CDR1 and CDR2 sequences are SGDLS and YYNGEE. The CDR3 has 15 amino acids. DNA for the CDR3: TGTGCCAGCAGCGTACTTTCTCTAGATTTCTACGAGCAGTACTTC. Its translation is CASSVLSLDFYEQYF.

The V and J genes are TRBV5-2 and TRBJ1-4; TRBD1, as called in the table, went unchecked against the DNA. TRBV5-2 is marked as a pseudogene. The CDR3 loop spans 23 amino acids. In nucleotides, the CDR3 is TGTGCCAGCAACCCTTCGATATCCGGGACACGGAACCCAAGACTGACAACTAATGAAAAACTGTTTTTT. Translating it yields CASNPSISGTRNPRLTTNEKLFF.

The chain joins TRBV9 to TRBJ2-1; TRBD2 matches 7 bases. This CDR3 has 16 residues. J gave up 5 bases and V 0 bases, and 8 bases lay outside the gene matches. The germline V gene has CDR1 SGDLS and CDR2 YYNGEE. The CDR3 protein is CASSVGGGSLNNEQFF. In DNA, the CDR3 is TGTGCCAGCAGCGTAGGGGGCGGGAGTCTAAACAATGAGCAGTTCTTC. The full variable domain, with the rest looked up from reference TRBV9 and TRBJ2-1, is DSGVTQTPKHLITATGQRVTLRCSPRSGDLSVYWYQQSLDQGLQFLIQYYNGEERAKGNILERFSAQQFPDLHSELNLSSLELGDSALYFCASSVGGGSLNNEQFFGPGTRLTVL.

The chain joins TRBV19 to TRBJ2-7; D is undetermined. Germline values: CDR1 LNHDA, CDR2 SQIVND (reference sequence). The V gene lost 4 bases and the J gene lost 3 bases, with 10 bases spanning the gap. The CDR3 totals 13 residues. CDR3 coding DNA: TGTGCCAGTAGTAGTTTGGTGAGCTACGAGCAGTACTTC. As protein: CASSSLVSYEQYF.

The gene calls are TRBV28 and TRBJ2-1; D unclear. Trimming left V 2 bases short and J 7 bases short, with 6 bases between. The CDR3 sequence is 12 residues long. Germline loops: CDR1 MDHEN, CDR2 SYDVKM. The CDR3 loop reads CASSLLGNEQFF. CDR3 bases: TGTGCCAGCAGTTTACTCGGGAATGAGCAGTTCTTC.

This clone was detected only once. This chain links TRBV18 with TRBJ2-3, with 11 positions matching TRBD2. Trimming cost V 2 bases and J 3 bases; bases outside gene matches: 4. There are 16 residues in the CDR3. Germline assignment: CDR1 KGHSH and CDR2 LQKENI. This CDR3 is CASSPFTSGSTDTQYF. CDR3 bases: TGTGCCAGCTCACCATTTACTAGCGGGAGTACAGATACGCAGTATTTT.

This chain links TRBV9 with TRBJ2-2; D might be TRBD2 (6 bases). CDR1 and CDR2 (germline): SGDLS, YYNGEE. With 0 bases removed from V and 1 base from J, the gap between germline ends came to 10 bases. This CDR3 comprises 16 residues. In DNA form, the CDR3 reads TGTGCCAGCAGCGTAGACCCAGCGGGGAACACCGGGGAGCTGTTTTTT. Encoded protein: CASSVDPAGNTGELFF.

The V and J genes are TRBV11-2 and TRBJ2-3; tentatively, D is TRBD2 (7 bases). The CDR3 loop spans 16 amino acids. The ends were cut back, 1 base at V and 0 bases at J, with 11 bases in the middle. In germline, CDR1 is SGHAT, CDR2 FQNNGV. The chain's CDR3 is CASSLVGGGSTDTQYF. Written as DNA, the CDR3 is TGTGCCAGCAGCTTAGTAGGGGGAGGGAGCACAGATACGCAGTATTTT.

The chain uses TRBV9 and TRBJ2-3; D perhaps matches TRBD2 (5 bases). The germline V and J ends were trimmed by 0 bases and 2 bases, with 13 bases remaining between them. Germline loops: CDR1 SGDLS, CDR2 YYNGEE. The CDR3 has 16 residues. As DNA, the CDR3 is TGTGCCAGCAGCGTAGTTGGGAGAGGGTACACAGATACGCAGTATTTT. Its protein product is CASSVVGRGYTDTQYF.

With regard to this clone: At one boundary the junction diverges from the germline segment, which might be a read error. This sample also contains other DNA sequences that code for the same CDR3. The V call is TRBV6-1, the J call TRBJ1-5; perhaps TRBD1 as D (6 bases). Germline lookup yields CDR1 MNHNS and CDR2 SASEGT. CDR3 length: 15 amino acids. The CDR3 sequence: CASSATGGSSQPQHF. CDR3 DNA sequence: TGTGCCAGCAGTGCTACGGGGGGCAGCAGTCAGCCCCAGCATTTT.

The chain employs TRBV7-8 and TRBJ2-7; TRBD1 might be the D (7 bases). Trimming stripped 5 bases from V and 1 base from J, with 24 bases between. The CDR3 spans 18 residues. Germline V CDR1 and CDR2: SGHVS, FQNEAQ. CDR3 nucleotide sequence: TGTGCCAGCAGCCAGAGGTTCGGGCGGGACAGTCAGTCCTACGAGCAGTACTTC. Translation gives CASSQRFGRDSQSYEQYF.

The genes are TRBV27 and TRBJ1-5, with 7 bases matching TRBD1. This CDR3 comprises 15 residues. J gave up 1 base and V 4 bases, and 4 bases lay outside the gene matches. Germline CDR1 is MNHEY and CDR2 is SMNVEV (reference sequence). CDR3 sequence: CASSSRGRSNQPQHF. CDR3 nucleotides: TGTGCCAGCAGTTCTAGGGGGCGAAGCAATCAGCCCCAGCATTTT.

Regarding this clone: This same CDR3 is encoded by further DNA sequences in the sample. The chain joins TRBV28 to TRBJ1-2; D perhaps matches TRBD1 (6 bases). Per germline, CDR1 MDHEN and CDR2 SYDVKM. Trimming shortened V by 6 bases and J by 2 bases, and 22 bases separated the two germline ends. The CDR3 totals 17 residues. The CDR3 nucleotides read TGTGCCAGCAGCTTCCCCTACGAATGGGGGCTAAACTATGGCTACACCTTC. Protein product: CASSFPYEWGLNYGYTF.

The chain links TRBV5-1 to TRBJ1-1; 8 nucleotides align to TRBD1. J lost 4 bases, V lost 4 bases, and 6 bases had no gene match. This CDR3 comprises 14 residues. Per the germline V gene, CDR1 is SGHRS and CDR2 is YFSETQ. CDR3 protein: CASSVDRASTEAFF. Written as DNA, the CDR3 is TGCGCCAGCAGCGTGGACAGGGCTTCCACTGAAGCTTTCTTT.

The rearrangement links TRBV6-5 to TRBJ2-3; 11 nucleotides align to TRBD2. The V gene's germline CDR1 is MNHEY and CDR2 SVGAGI. This CDR3 contains 15 residues. V gave up 0 bases and J gave up 6 bases; unmatched junction bases: 2. Written as DNA, the CDR3 is TGTGCCAGCAGTTACTCAGCTAGCGGGAGGGATACGCAGTATTTT. It encodes CASSYSASGRDTQYF.

CDR3 loop: CASSTRWTSGRTVGELFF. The CDR3 DNA reads TGTGCCAGTAGTACGAGGTGGACTAGCGGGAGAACGGTCGGGGAGCTGTTTTTT. The rearrangement links TRBV19 to TRBJ2-2; 13 nucleotides agree with TRBD2. CDR3 size: 18 residues. CDR1 and CDR2 (germline): LNHDA, SQIVND (reference sequence). J gave up 7 bases and V 4 bases, and 12 bases lay outside the gene matches.

The chain combines TRBV5-6 with TRBJ2-7, with TRBD2 matching 10 bases. The CDR3 contains 14 residues. V lost 3 bases, J lost 3 bases, and 3 bases stayed unmatched. Germline-derived CDR1 and CDR2 are SGHDT and YYEEEE. The DNA for the CDR3 is TGTGCCAGCAGCTCCTGGACTAGCGGCTACGAGCAGTACTTC. This codes for CASSSWTSGYEQYF.

This chain connects TRBV5-4 to TRBJ2-7; 8 bases are shared with TRBD2. V lost 4 bases to trimming and J lost 6 bases; unmatched junction nucleotides: 15. The germline V gene encodes CDR1 SGHNT and CDR2 YYREEE (reference sequence). This CDR3 is built from 16 residues. DNA of the CDR3: TGTGCCAGCAGCGGAGGTACTAGCGGAAGGACTTTCGAGCAGTACTTC. Amino acid sequence: CASSGGTSGRTFEQYF.